These 15 T cell receptor beta chains share one sample of origin, sequenced in a study of blood T cells in healthy people across ages. A J-beta primer mix and a sample-barcoded 5' primer were used in a second PCR of roughly 6 to 11 cycles. TCRdb used MiXCR to reprocess the 5' RACE reads, holding one entry per CDR3 protein. This table has approximately 2,000,000 distinct CDR3 sequences, around 42% appearing once. Material: blood. These receptors were obtained from a human donor in good health.

The chain carries TRBV7-2 and TRBJ1-1, with D tentatively TRBD1 (6 bases). The CDR3 runs to 15 residues. Trimming shortened V by 3 bases and J by 4 bases, and 15 bases separated the two germline ends. The V gene's germline CDR1 is SGHTA and CDR2 FQGNSA. In DNA, the CDR3 is TGTGCCAGCAGCTTGTTGGGGGGCACAGGCACTGAAGCTTTCTTT. This encodes CASSLLGGTGTEAFF. Combining the CDR3 with reference TRBV7-2 and TRBJ1-1 gives the whole variable domain GAGVSQSPSNKVTEKGKDVELRCDPISGHTALYWYRQSLGQGLEFLIYFQGNSAPDKSGLPSDRFSAERTGGSVSTLTIQRTQQEDSAVYLCASSLLGGTGTEAFFGQGTRLTVV.

This clonotype was counted only a few times. This chain links TRBV5-5 with TRBJ2-5; D might be TRBD1 or TRBD2, each matching 5 bases. The CDR3 has 17 amino acids. Per the germline V gene, CDR1 is SGHKS and CDR2 is YYEKEE (reference sequence). Trimming removed 4 bases at V and 4 bases at J, with 23 bases between. The CDR3 coding sequence is TGTGCCAGCAGCCGAAGAGGGGCAGGGAAAACCCGAGAGACCCAGTACTTC. As protein: CASSRRGAGKTRETQYF.

This clonotype was observed a few times. This rearrangement joins TRBV28 to TRBJ2-7, with D possibly being TRBD1 or TRBD2 (5 bases each). This CDR3 has 14 residues. The ends were cut back, 6 bases at V and 5 bases at J, with 17 bases in the middle. Germline V lookup: CDR1 MDHEN, CDR2 SYDVKM. The CDR3 coding sequence is TGTGCCAGCAGCCCGATTGGGGGTCCGGACGAGCAGTACTTC. The encoded protein is CASSPIGGPDEQYF.

The rearrangement links TRBV6-6 to TRBJ2-5; D could derive from TRBD1 or TRBD2 (5 bases each). The DNA end lines up better with TRBJ2-7; the J call may be wrong. The CDR3 consists of 15 residues. Germline-derived CDR1 and CDR2 are MNHNY and SVGAGI (reference sequence). The CDR3 bases are TGTGCCAGCAGCTCTATCCGGGGCAGTAGAAACGAGCAGTACTTC. Encoded protein: CASSSIRGSRNEQYF.

This chain uses TRBV7-2 with TRBJ2-7; D may correspond to TRBD1 or TRBD2 (6 bases each). Trimming took off 0 bases at V and 3 bases at J, with 9 bases between the two ends. CDR1 SGHTA and CDR2 FQGNSA come from the germline V gene. This CDR3 region has 14 residues. Written as DNA, the CDR3 is TGTGCCAGCAGCTTAGCCGAGGGGGGCTACGAGCAGTACTTC. This sequence encodes CASSLAEGGYEQYF.

In this sample, this clonotype turned up many times. This chain uses TRBV29-1 with TRBJ2-3; the D gene could be TRBD1 or TRBD2 (5 bases each). Germline CDR1 and CDR2: SQVTM and ANQGSEA. V lost 5 bases to trimming and J lost 1 base, with 10 bases between them. This CDR3 spans 13 amino acids. The CDR3: CSVSQGGTDTQYF. The CDR3 bases are TGCAGCGTTAGCCAGGGAGGCACAGATACGCAGTATTTT.

The table lists this clonotype with a few counts. This chain connects TRBV6-1 to TRBJ1-2, with TRBD1 identical over 7 bases. Germline V CDR1 and CDR2: MNHNS, SASEGT. J lost 5 bases, V lost 6 bases, and 9 bases had no gene match. The CDR3 loop spans 14 amino acids. CDR3 DNA sequence: TGTGCCAGCAGGGCTCCGGGACAGATATATGGCTACACCTTC. Its translation: CASRAPGQIYGYTF.

V and J are TRBV12-5 and TRBJ2-3; D gene uncertain. Germline lookup yields CDR1 LGHNT and CDR2 FRNRAP. CDR3 length: 12 amino acids. V shed 4 bases and J shed 2 bases, with 4 bases lying between them. This CDR3 is CASGSTTDTQYF. DNA for the CDR3: TGTGCTAGTGGTTCGACCACAGATACGCAGTATTTT.

This clonotype was seen more than once but under ten times. The junction does not match germline at one end; this may be a read error. The chain links TRBV12-3 or TRBV12-4 to TRBJ2-2; 11 bases line up with TRBD1. The CDR3 runs to 16 residues. CDR3: CASSPGQGGWTGERFF. The CDR3 coding sequence is TGTGCCAGCAGTCCGGGACAGGGGGGCTGGACCGGGGAGCGGTTTTTT.

The gene calls are TRBV28 and TRBJ2-7, with D perhaps assigned TRBD1 or TRBD2 (5 bases each). The CDR3 loop spans 17 amino acids. Germline loops: CDR1 MDHEN, CDR2 SYDVKM. V lost 2 bases to trimming and J lost 6 bases, with 23 bases between them. The CDR3 coding sequence is TGTGCCAGCAGTTTAAATCCCTGGCAGTCGAGGGGTTCCGAGCAGTACTTC. Protein sequence: CASSLNPWQSRGSEQYF.

Concerning this clonotype: A read error may produce the germline difference seen at one junction end. This chain joins TRBV5-6 and TRBJ1-1; D is uncertain. The germline V gene has CDR1 SGHDT and CDR2 YYEEEE. The CDR3 is made up of 14 amino acids. CDR3 residues: CAGSLGAGNTEAFF. The DNA of the CDR3 is TGTGCCGGCAGCTTGGGCGCAGGGAACACTGAAGCTTTCTTT.

This chain uses TRBV7-2 with TRBJ2-3, with 8 bases fitting TRBD2. Germline CDR1 SGHTA, CDR2 FQGNSA. This CDR3 contains 21 residues. The trim removed 2 bases at V and 2 bases at J, leaving 21 bases unmatched. The CDR3 nucleotides read TGTGCCAGCAGCTTAAAGCTCTTGGACGTGGCGGGGGGTTTTTACACAGATACGCAGTATTTT. Protein: CASSLKLLDVAGGFYTDTQYF.

The chain links TRBV29-1 to TRBJ1-6; possible D gene TRBD1, 6 bases. This CDR3 has 14 residues. Trimming took off 8 bases at V and 5 bases at J, with 16 bases between the two ends. From germline, CDR1 is SQVTM and CDR2 ANQGSEA. The CDR3 loop is CSQAPAGDNSPLHF. CDR3 bases: TGCAGCCAAGCACCGGCAGGGGATAATTCACCCCTCCACTTT.

As to this clonotype: This may be a read error, as it is one base from a much larger clone. This chain joins TRBV6-1 and TRBJ2-1; D is unclear. This CDR3 is built from 12 residues. V shed 3 bases and J shed 11 bases, with 11 bases lying between them. The germline CDR1 and CDR2 sequences are MNHNS and SASEGT. The CDR3 spells CASSDPPRKQFF. CDR3 DNA sequence: TGTGCCAGCAGTGATCCCCCGCGGAAGCAGTTCTTC.

Details on this clonotype: The junction shows a germline mismatch at one end, possibly a read error. The V and J genes are TRBV10-3 and TRBJ2-3; 7 bases are shared with TRBD2. Germline values: CDR1 ENHRY, CDR2 SYGVKD. The length of the CDR3 is 16 residues. The CDR3 DNA sequence: TGTGCCGTCAGTACACTGGGGCTAGCGGGCACAGATACGCAGTATTTT. It specifies CAVSTLGLAGTDTQYF.